The next 10 T cell receptor beta chains were all read from a single sample in a study of human T cells and chemical hapten exposure. Each CDR3 protein gets one entry after TCRdb re-called the RACE reads with MiXCR. The profile shows under 200,000 distinct CDR3 sequences, approximately 15% of them singletons. Indicated time point: patch test 1, 2 weeks after DPC sensitization. Noted treatment: therapeutic diphenylcyclopropenone sensitization with weekly scalp DPC. The material sequenced was whole blood, taken in connection with sensitization to the hapten diphenylcyclopropenone (DPC). These receptors were taken from a woman younger than 45 with alopecia areata. Some clones in this sample may be carry-over from other donors' samples.

Of note for this clonotype: A clone one base away is much larger, so this may be a read error. This sequence joins TRBV5-6 and TRBJ2-1; D uncertain. Looked up from germline, CDR1 is SGHDT and CDR2 is YYEEEE. The CDR3 extends over 13 amino acids. Trimming took 4 bases from V and 7 from J, leaving 12 bases between them. DNA of the CDR3: TGTGCCAGCAGCCCGCCTATGGGGAATGAGCAGTTCTTC. The encoded protein is CASSPPMGNEQFF.

CDR3 sequence (DNA): TGTGCCAGCACCGCTGACCCAACCTACAATGAGCAGTTCTTC. It specifies CASTADPTYNEQFF. The chain links TRBV7-6 to TRBJ2-1, with D hard to call. The germline CDR1 and CDR2 sequences are SGHVS and FNYEAQ. Trimming took off 7 bases at V and 2 bases at J, with 12 bases between the two ends. The CDR3 consists of 14 residues.

The rearrangement uses TRBV25-1 and TRBJ1-5, with a possible D match to TRBD1 (5 bases). The CDR3 extends over 16 amino acids. The germline gives CDR1 MGHDK, CDR2 SYGVNS. V lost 9 bases and J lost 4, with 22 bases in between. DNA for the CDR3: TGTGCCAGGAGCAGGGTTGGTGGCCGGAATAATCAGCCCCAGCATTTT. Translated, it gives CARSRVGGRNNQPQHF.

This clonotype was detected a few times. This chain uses TRBV10-3 with TRBJ2-3, with D possibly called TRBD1 or TRBD2 (5 bases each). CDR1 is ENHRY, CDR2 SYGVKD, per germline. The V end was cut by 0 bases, the J end by 6 bases, with 13 bases between. There are 15 residues in the CDR3. CDR3 coding DNA: TGTGCCATCAGTGAGTCGACCGGGGCAGGTGATACGCAGTATTTT. Translating it yields CAISESTGAGDTQYF.

The chain has TRBV2 and TRBJ1-1; D gene ambiguous. The V gene lost 8 bases and the J gene lost 6 bases, with 7 bases spanning the gap. This CDR3 is built from 10 residues. Per germline, CDR1 SNHLY and CDR2 FYNNEI. CDR3 in DNA: TGTGCCAGCCTCGTTTCTGAAGCTTTCTTT. Translated: CASLVSEAFF.

In its sample, this clonotype was seen many times. The rearrangement uses TRBV28 and TRBJ2-1; 12 nucleotides match TRBD2. This CDR3 has 20 amino acids. Germline-derived CDR1 and CDR2 are MDHEN and SYDVKM. V dropped 2 bases and J dropped 2; count of bases not matched to a gene: 13. CDR3 amino acids: CASSLGQTSGRYRAYNEQFF. The CDR3 DNA sequence: TGTGCCAGCAGTTTAGGGCAAACTAGCGGGAGGTACCGTGCCTACAATGAGCAGTTCTTC.

A few counts support this clonotype. This chain links TRBV18 with TRBJ1-3; D remains ambiguous. Trimming removed 3 bases from V and 0 bases from J, with 9 bases in between. The CDR3 has 15 amino acids. The germline CDR1 and CDR2 sequences are KGHSH and LQKENI. The CDR3 bases are TGTGCCAGCTCACCTAGGAGGATCTCTGGAAACACCATATATTTT. Its translation: CASSPRRISGNTIYF.

This clonotype was counted between two and nine times. V is TRBV20-1 and J is TRBJ2-1; tentatively, D is TRBD1 (6 bases). The V end was cut by 4 bases, the J end by 12 bases, with 22 bases between. In germline, CDR1 is DFQATT, CDR2 SNEGSKA (reference sequence). This CDR3 region has 14 residues. As DNA, the CDR3 is TGCAGTGCTACCGTGGACAGTAATTACGAGCTGCAGTTCTTC. It codes for CSATVDSNYELQFF.

This clonotype was detected only a few times. The chain carries TRBV29-1 and TRBJ2-5; D ambiguous. The CDR3 has 11 amino acids. The germline gives CDR1 SQVTM, CDR2 ANQGSEA. V was cut by 7 bases and J by 1 base, with 7 bases left in between. Here the CDR3 reads CSALTQETQYF. The CDR3 DNA reads TGCAGCGCCTTAACCCAAGAGACCCAGTACTTC.

In its sample, this clonotype was seen many times. The rearrangement uses TRBV3-1 and TRBJ2-7; D remains unclear. The ends were cut back, 1 base at V and 2 bases at J, with 9 bases in the middle. The CDR3 has 14 residues. Looked up from germline, CDR1 is LGHDT and CDR2 is YNNKEL (reference sequence). As DNA, the CDR3 is TGTGCCAGCAGCCAAGTTCCAGAAACCTACGAGCAGTACTTC. This encodes CASSQVPETYEQYF.